This is a list of T cell receptor beta chains from one sample in a study of spatial heterogeneity in lung cancer. A single record per CDR3 protein comes from TCRdb applying MiXCR to the 5' RACE reads. The data show approximately 70,000 distinct CDR3 sequences, nearly 9% seen once. The sequenced sample was PBMCs, obtained at follow-up. These TCRs come from a female donor with early-stage non-small cell lung cancer. Each CDR3 is given with its conserved first and last residue. The D gene is left open where the match is weak. Size is omitted from some rows. Given values are once, few, many or a class for expanded clones.

DNA,CDR3,J,length,size,V,D
TGTGCCACCATGAATTCTAAGGGGGCCAACGTCCTGACTTTC,CATMNSKGANVLTF,TRBJ2-6,14,many,TRBV28,-
TGTGCCAGTAGTATAACCGGGACAGGGTCCTACGAGCAGTACTTC,CASSITGTGSYEQYF,TRBJ2-7,15,many,TRBV19,TRBD1
TGTGCCAGCACCACTCCGACAGCCCATAGGAATCAGCCCCAGCATTTT,CASTTPTAHRNQPQHF,TRBJ1-5,16,few,TRBV28,-
TGCAGTGCTTCTACAGGGGGCAGTCAGCCCCAGCATTTT,CSASTGGSQPQHF,TRBJ1-5,13,many,TRBV20-1,TRBD1
TGTGCCAGCACCCCGGGACTAGTTGTCTCTGGGCAGTATTTT,CASTPGLVVSGQYF,TRBJ2-3,14,-,TRBV12-3/TRBV12-4,TRBD2
TGTGCCACCAGTGATTTGGTAGCGGGAGACGGAGAGACCCAGTACTTC,CATSDLVAGDGETQYF,TRBJ2-5,16,-,TRBV24-1,TRBD2
TGTGCCACCAGTGAAACTAGCGTGATACAATACAATGAGCAGTTCTTC,CATSETSVIQYNEQFF,TRBJ2-1,16,-,TRBV24-1,TRBD2
TGTGCCAGCAGCTCCCCGACGTCCAATGAGCAGTTCTTC,CASSSPTSNEQFF,TRBJ2-1,13,medium-sized,TRBV7-6,-
TGTGCCAGCAGTGAAACGGGGGAGCAGTACTTC,CASSETGEQYF,TRBJ2-7,11,many,TRBV2,-
TGTGCCAGCAGCCAGTCCCCTGGGTCCTACGAGCAGTACTTC,CASSQSPGSYEQYF,TRBJ2-7,14,many,TRBV3-1,-
TGCGCCAGCAGCTTGGAAAGAGTAACAGCCTCATATGGCTACACCTTC,CASSLERVTASYGYTF,TRBJ1-2,16,many,TRBV5-1,-
TGTGCCAGCTCACGGTTCGAAATCCAGGCGATAGAGAACACTGAAGCTTTCTTT,CASSRFEIQAIENTEAFF,TRBJ1-1,18,-,TRBV18,-
TGTGCCAGCAGCCAAGTCCCACCCGGAATCTATGGCTACACCTTC,CASSQVPPGIYGYTF,TRBJ1-2,15,many,TRBV4-2,-
TGTGCCAGCAGTGTGGGGCCCATACAGGCGTCCTACGAGCAGTACTTC,CASSVGPIQASYEQYF,TRBJ2-7,16,many,TRBV28,-
TGTGCCAGCAGCAGAAGGGGCTCTGGAAACACCATATATTTT,CASSRRGSGNTIYF,TRBJ1-3,14,many,TRBV7-8,-
TGCGCCACCAAAGAGATCGTAGGACTGGGAGTTTCTGGGGCCAACGTCCTGACTTTC,CATKEIVGLGVSGANVLTF,TRBJ2-6,19,few,TRBV5-1,-
TGCAGCGTTGATAGAGCGGGTATCAATGAGCAGTTCTTC,CSVDRAGINEQFF,TRBJ2-1,13,many,TRBV29-1,-
TGCAGCGATAAACAGGGGGCCGGATCCACTGAAGCTTTCTTT,CSDKQGAGSTEAFF,TRBJ1-1,14,many,TRBV29-1,TRBD1
TGTGCCACCACCGAGCTTGCAAATAATGAAAAACTGTTTTTT,CATTELANNEKLFF,TRBJ1-4,14,many,TRBV15,-
TGTGCCAGCAGCTTAAAAAAGGGAATGAACACTGAAGCTTTCTTT,CASSLKKGMNTEAFF,TRBJ1-1,15,-,TRBV7-8,-
TGTGCCAGCAGCCGTAGCGGGAGGGCCGAAGATACGCAGTATTTT,CASSRSGRAEDTQYF,TRBJ2-3,15,many,TRBV7-9,TRBD2
TGTGCCAGCAGCTTTGCCGGGCCCCAAGGGAGTGAGCAGTTCTTC,CASSFAGPQGSEQFF,TRBJ2-1,15,many,TRBV7-3,-
TGTGCCAGCAGTCCCCATTGGGGGGCTGAAGCTTTCTTT,CASSPHWGAEAFF,TRBJ1-1,13,many,TRBV2,-
TGTGCCAGCACCACTGCGGCAGGAGAGGGGGATCGTGGCTACACCTTC,CASTTAAGEGDRGYTF,TRBJ1-2,16,-,TRBV7-9,-
TGTGCCAGCTCACCGACTAGCGGGTCCTCAGATACGCAGTATTTT,CASSPTSGSSDTQYF,TRBJ2-3,15,-,TRBV18,TRBD2
TGTGCCAGCAGCTTATTCGCTATCGGGTCGGCGGGAGGGCCGGGTACAGATACGCAGTATTTT,CASSLFAIGSAGGPGTDTQYF,TRBJ2-3,21,few,TRBV11-2,TRBD2
TGTGCCTGGAGGTTTAGCGGGACGGGTGGCCAGTACTTC,CAWRFSGTGGQYF,TRBJ2-5,13,-,TRBV30,TRBD2
TGCAGTGCTCGCCGTACAAGTTTTGAGCAGTTCTTC,CSARRTSFEQFF,TRBJ2-1,12,many,TRBV20-1,-
TGTGCCAGCAGCGAGGGACAGGGGTACAATCAGCCCCAGCATTTT,CASSEGQGYNQPQHF,TRBJ1-5,15,many,TRBV7-8,TRBD1
TGTGCCAGCAGCTTAGCGGAGGAGACCCAGTACTTC,CASSLAEETQYF,TRBJ2-5,12,few,TRBV7-9,-
TGCGCCAGCGAACTAGCGGGAGGAGTTCCCGGGGAGCTGTTTTTT,CASELAGGVPGELFF,TRBJ2-2,15,many,TRBV5-1,TRBD2
TGTGCCAGCAGTTTATTGGGACTAGCGGACCACAATGAGCAGTTCTTC,CASSLLGLADHNEQFF,TRBJ2-1,16,few,TRBV28,TRBD2
TGCAGCGTTGGGGAGACAGGGGACGGGGAGCTGTTTTTT,CSVGETGDGELFF,TRBJ2-2,13,-,TRBV29-1,TRBD1
TGTGCCAGCAGTGAACAGGGTTCCCTGGGGCCCCAGCATTTT,CASSEQGSLGPQHF,TRBJ1-5,14,-,TRBV2,-
TGTGCCAGTAGTATGAGCAACTTGAACACTGAAGCTTTCTTT,CASSMSNLNTEAFF,TRBJ1-1,14,many,TRBV19,-
TGCAGTGCTAAGGGTCAGGGACAGGGGGATTCTCGGACGCAGTATTTT,CSAKGQGQGDSRTQYF,TRBJ2-3,16,few,TRBV20-1,TRBD1
TGTGCCAGCAGCCCTAGCCAGTTTCGCGAAGCTTTCTTT,CASSPSQFREAFF,TRBJ1-1,13,few,TRBV12-3/TRBV12-4,-
TGTGCCAGCAGTTTTGGGTTCTCCCCAGAGACCCAGTACTTC,CASSFGFSPETQYF,TRBJ2-5,14,-,TRBV12-3/TRBV12-4,-
TGTGCCAGCAGCGCGAGACTAGCGGTTTTCACAGATACGCAGTATTTT,CASSARLAVFTDTQYF,TRBJ2-3,16,-,TRBV7-9,TRBD2
TGTGCCAGCAGCTTGGTTGACAGGGTCAATGAGCAGTTCTTC,CASSLVDRVNEQFF,TRBJ2-1,14,-,TRBV5-8,TRBD1
TGTGCCAGCAGTCCGGCTGCACGGGGAGGAGCTTTCTTT,CASSPAARGGAFF,TRBJ1-1,13,-,TRBV28,-
TGTGCCAGTCATCATCGACAGTTTAACACTGAAGCTTTCTTT,CASHHRQFNTEAFF,TRBJ1-1,14,many,TRBV7-2,-
TGTGCCAGCAGCTCCGTGGCGGGGGGAGCGGAGACCCAGTACTTC,CASSSVAGGAETQYF,TRBJ2-5,15,many,TRBV5-4,TRBD2
TGTGCCAGCAGCCTACAGGGGGACTCAACCTACGAGCAGTACTTC,CASSLQGDSTYEQYF,TRBJ2-7,15,-,TRBV3-1,TRBD1
TGTGCCAGCAGTCGCGGACAGGGTTTCCAAGAGACCCAGTACTTC,CASSRGQGFQETQYF,TRBJ2-5,15,many,TRBV28,TRBD1
TGCAGCGGCACTAGCTCCGGGGGGGAGACCCAGTACTTC,CSGTSSGGETQYF,TRBJ2-5,13,many,TRBV29-1,TRBD2
TGTGCCAGCAGCCCCTACAGGGATGCCGGGGAGCTGTTTTTT,CASSPYRDAGELFF,TRBJ2-2,14,many,TRBV7-9,-
TGTGCCAGCAGCGTAGCTGCCCCAGATACGCAGTATTTT,CASSVAAPDTQYF,TRBJ2-3,13,-,TRBV9,-
TGTGCCACCAGTGATCGGGACGGTGGGTCGGGCAATCAGCCCCAGCATTTT,CATSDRDGGSGNQPQHF,TRBJ1-5,17,many,TRBV24-1,-
TGCAGCGTTGCCGCCGGGCTTGGCACAGATACGCAGTATTTT,CSVAAGLGTDTQYF,TRBJ2-3,14,many,TRBV29-1,-